This T cell receptor (beta chain) is from a study of blood T cell repertoires in COVID-19. Repertoires were generated with immunoSEQ multiplex PCR, while TCRdb's copy carries only in-frame clones and drops some. The sample has around 3,000 clones, 75% to 90% seen once. CDR1 is SGHDT, CDR2 YYEEEE, per germline. V was clipped by 3 bases and J by 3 bases; unmatched bases: 6. The CDR3 consists of 14 residues. The source is a human donor with active COVID-19. The donor label of this sample is uncertain. The chain carries TRBV5-6 and TRBJ2-7; 7 bases fit TRBD1. Sequencing used peripheral blood. Here the CDR3 reads CASSSTGQYYEQYF. For the CDR3, the DNA is TGTGCCAGCAGCTCCACGGGACAGTACTACGAGCAGTACTTC.